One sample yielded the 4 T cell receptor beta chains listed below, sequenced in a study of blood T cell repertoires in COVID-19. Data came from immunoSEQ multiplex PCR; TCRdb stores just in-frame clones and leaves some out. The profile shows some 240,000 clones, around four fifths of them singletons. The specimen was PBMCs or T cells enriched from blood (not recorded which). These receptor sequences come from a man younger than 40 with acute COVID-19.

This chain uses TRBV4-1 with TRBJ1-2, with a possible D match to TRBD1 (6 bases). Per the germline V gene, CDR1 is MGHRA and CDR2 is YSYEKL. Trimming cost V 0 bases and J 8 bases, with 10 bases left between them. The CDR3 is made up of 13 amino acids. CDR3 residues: CASSQDAGVGYTF. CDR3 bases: TGCGCCAGCAGCCAAGATGCAGGGGTAGGCTACACCTTC.

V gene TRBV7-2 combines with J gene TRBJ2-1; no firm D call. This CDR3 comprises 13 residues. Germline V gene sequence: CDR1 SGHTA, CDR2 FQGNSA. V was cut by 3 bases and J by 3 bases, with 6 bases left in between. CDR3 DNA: TGTGCCAGCAGCTTTACAGACTACAATGAGCAGTTCTTC. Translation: CASSFTDYNEQFF.

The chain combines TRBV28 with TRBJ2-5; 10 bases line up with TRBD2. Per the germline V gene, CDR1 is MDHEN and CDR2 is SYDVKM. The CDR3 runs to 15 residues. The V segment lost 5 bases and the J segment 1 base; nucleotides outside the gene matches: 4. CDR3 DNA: TGTGCCAGCAGTCCCAGCGGGGGGGTCCAAGAGACCCAGTACTTC. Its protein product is CASSPSGGVQETQYF.

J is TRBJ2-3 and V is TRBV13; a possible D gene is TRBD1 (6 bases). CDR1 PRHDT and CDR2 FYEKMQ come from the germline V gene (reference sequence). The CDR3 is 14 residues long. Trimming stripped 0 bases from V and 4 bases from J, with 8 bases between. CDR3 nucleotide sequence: TGTGCCAGCAGCTTAGGGGCAGGGGCAGATACGCAGTATTTT. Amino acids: CASSLGAGADTQYF.